This passage covers 22 T cell receptor beta chains from one sample sequenced in a study of shared clonotypes between healthy human individuals. Some clones are missing from TCRdb's copy, which holds only in-frame ones; the method was immunoSEQ multiplex PCR. This sample has 400,000 to 550,000 clones; 70% to 80% occur once, and the top ten carry about 12%. The sample comprised PBMCs. The receptors come from a woman aged 40-49 years in good health. Some clones in this sample may be carry-over from other donors' samples.

V gene TRBV18 combines with J gene TRBJ2-1; a weak D match, TRBD1 (6 bases). Trimming pared 2 bases from V and 2 bases from J, leaving 13 bases between. The length of the CDR3 is 16 residues. Germline CDR1 KGHSH, CDR2 LQKENI. The CDR3 DNA follows: TGTGCCAGCTCACCAAGTTCAGGGGCTGCCTACAATGAGCAGTTCTTC. Amino acid sequence: CASSPSSGAAYNEQFF.

The rearrangement uses TRBV6-1 and TRBJ2-3; 12 nucleotides agree with TRBD2. V lost 7 bases and J lost 0; bases outside the gene matches: 2. The germline CDR1 and CDR2 sequences are MNHNS and SASEGT. CDR3 length equals 15 residues. CDR3 bases: TGTGCCAGCACTCTAGCGGGAGGGAGCACAGATACGCAGTATTTT. Protein: CASTLAGGSTDTQYF.

The chain couples TRBV9 to TRBJ2-1; D gene unclear. Looked up from germline, CDR1 is SGDLS and CDR2 is YYNGEE. The CDR3 has 12 amino acids. Trimming cost V 0 bases and J 5 bases, with 3 bases left between them. This CDR3 is CASSVDNNEQFF. CDR3 nucleotide sequence: TGTGCCAGCAGCGTAGATAACAATGAGCAGTTCTTC.

The chain is built from TRBV27 and TRBJ1-2, with D tentatively TRBD1 (6 bases). CDR1 and CDR2 (germline): MNHEY, SMNVEV (reference sequence). The V end lost 4 bases, the J end lost 4 bases, and 19 bases lay between the germline ends. The length of the CDR3 is 16 residues. CDR3 sequence (DNA): TGTGCCAGCAGTTCGCGGGACAAAGGTCGGCTCTATGGCTACACCTTC. Translation: CASSSRDKGRLYGYTF.

The chain recombines TRBV11-1 with TRBJ1-2; D uncertain. Per germline, CDR1 SGHAT and CDR2 FQDESV (reference sequence). Trimming stripped 1 base from V and 6 bases from J, with 15 bases between. This CDR3 comprises 15 residues. This chain's CDR3 is CASSLGDTAYDGYTF. CDR3 nucleotide sequence: TGTGCCAGCAGCTTAGGCGACACGGCGTATGATGGCTACACCTTC.

In this sample, this clone turned up once. The V call is TRBV28, the J call TRBJ2-5; 7 positions match TRBD1. Unmatched junction bases numbered 9, after V lost 5 bases and J lost 0 bases. The germline gives CDR1 MDHEN, CDR2 SYDVKM. The CDR3 contains 16 residues. In DNA, the CDR3 is TGTGCCAGCAGTACCCAACAGGGGAATAACCAAGAGACCCAGTACTTC. Its protein product is CASSTQQGNNQETQYF.

This clone was picked up a small number of times. CDR3: CASTRTGVTGQPQHF. The CDR3 bases are TGTGCCAGTACCCGGACAGGGGTGACGGGGCAGCCCCAGCATTTT. The chain employs TRBV19 and TRBJ1-5, with TRBD1 identical over 9 bases. The V gene end was trimmed by 7 bases and the J gene end by 7 bases; junction bases not matched to a gene: 11. Germline CDR1 reads LNHDA; CDR2 reads SQIVND (reference sequence). The CDR3 loop spans 15 amino acids. The variable domain in full, with the rest retrieved from reference TRBV19 and TRBJ1-5, is DGGITQSPKYLFRKEGQNVTLSCEQNLNHDAMYWYRQDPGQGLRLIYYSQIVNDFQKGDIAEGYSVSREKKESFPLTVTSAQKNPTAFYLCASTRTGVTGQPQHFGDGTRLSIL.

In its sample, this clone was seen once. The chain joins TRBV7-6 to TRBJ2-1; 10 positions match TRBD2. This CDR3 has 18 residues. V gave up 1 base and J gave up 9 bases; unmatched junction bases: 15. Germline CDR1 reads SGHVS; CDR2 reads FNYEAQ. CDR3 amino acids: CASSLDGTSVPLWGEQFF. In DNA form, the CDR3 reads TGTGCCAGCAGCTTAGATGGGACTAGCGTCCCTCTATGGGGTGAGCAGTTCTTC.

This sequence joins TRBV10-3 and TRBJ2-7; 12 bases agree with TRBD2. The V gene's germline CDR1 is ENHRY and CDR2 SYGVKD. This CDR3 spans 16 amino acids. With V trimmed by 4 bases and J by 5 bases, 9 bases remained unmatched. The DNA of the CDR3 is TGTGCCATCAGTGCCCGGACTAGCGGGACGGGGGACGAGCAGTACTTC. Its translation: CAISARTSGTGDEQYF.

The genes are TRBV5-4 and TRBJ2-4; D perhaps matches TRBD1 (6 bases). Looked up from germline, CDR1 is SGHNT and CDR2 is YYREEE (reference sequence). V was shortened by 4 bases and J by 8 bases, with 16 bases between the two germline ends. The CDR3 consists of 14 residues. The CDR3, as DNA: TGTGCCAGCAGCATGGGACACCGCCTGGACATTCAGTACTTC. Its translation: CASSMGHRLDIQYF.

V is TRBV7-2 and J is TRBJ2-7, with D possibly being TRBD2 (5 bases). There are 15 residues in the CDR3. Germline V gene lookup returns CDR1 SGHTA and CDR2 FQGNSA. Trimming left V 5 bases short and J 0 bases short, with 14 bases between. The CDR3 nucleotides are TGTGCCAGCAGCCGCGGGCGCGGTAACTCCTACGAGCAGTACTTC. Translation gives CASSRGRGNSYEQYF.

This chain joins TRBV18 and TRBJ2-3; possibly TRBD1 or TRBD2 for D (5 bases each). Germline loops: CDR1 KGHSH, CDR2 LQKENI. The CDR3 is made up of 15 amino acids. V lost 6 bases, J lost 2 bases, and 15 bases lay in between. DNA for the CDR3: TGTGCCAGCTCCCCCGGGACGGGTTCCACAGATACGCAGTATTTT. Translating it yields CASSPGTGSTDTQYF.

The chain employs TRBV30 and TRBJ2-5; D possibly corresponds to TRBD2 (6 bases). The ends were cut back, 0 bases at V and 5 bases at J, with 10 bases in the middle. The CDR3 extends over 13 amino acids. CDR1 and CDR2 (germline): GTSNPN, SVGIG (reference sequence). As DNA, the CDR3 is TGTGCCTGGAGTGTACTAGCCGTGGAGACCCAGTACTTC. This codes for CAWSVLAVETQYF.

J is TRBJ2-6 and V is TRBV9; D perhaps matches TRBD2 (5 bases). Germline CDR1 SGDLS, CDR2 YYNGEE. V was cut by 1 base and J by 0 bases, with 8 bases left in between. This CDR3 contains 16 residues. In DNA form, the CDR3 reads TGTGCCAGCAGCGTAACTGGGAGCTCTGGGGCCAACGTCCTGACTTTC. This sequence encodes CASSVTGSSGANVLTF.

This clone showed up many times. The chain combines TRBV20-1 with TRBJ2-3; unclear D gene. The CDR3 totals 11 residues. Trimming removed 3 bases from V and 4 bases from J, with 5 bases in between. CDR1 is DFQATT, CDR2 SNEGSKA, per germline (reference sequence). DNA for the CDR3: TGCAGTGCTAGTTATCCAGATACGCAGTATTTT. It yields the protein CSASYPDTQYF.

This clone was seen a single time. The gene calls are TRBV5-1 and TRBJ2-7; 10 bases line up with TRBD1. There are 15 residues in the CDR3. V lost 0 bases, J lost 2 bases, and 2 bases stayed unmatched. Looked up from germline, CDR1 is SGHRS and CDR2 is YFSETQ. CDR3 loop: CASSLDGTGAYEQYF. The CDR3 nucleotides are TGCGCCAGCAGCTTGGATGGGACAGGGGCCTACGAGCAGTACTTC.

The V and J genes are TRBV5-1 and TRBJ2-1; no clear D gene. Germline V lookup: CDR1 SGHRS, CDR2 YFSETQ. The CDR3 runs 15 residues. Deletions cut 0 bases from V and 8 bases from J, with 15 bases between. The CDR3 here is CASSLARIGRDEQFF. CDR3 coding DNA: TGCGCCAGCAGCTTGGCCCGGATCGGTCGGGATGAGCAGTTCTTC. The entire variable domain, with the rest obtained from reference TRBV5-1 and TRBJ2-1, is as follows: KAGVTQTPRYLIKTRGQQVTLSCSPISGHRSVSWYQQTPGQGLQFLFEYFSETQRNKGNFPGRFSGRQFSNSRSEMNVSTLELGDSALYLCASSLARIGRDEQFFGPGTRLTVL.

The chain joins TRBV29-1 to TRBJ1-2, with D possibly TRBD1 on 5 matching bases. The CDR3 is 13 residues long. Trimming stripped 2 bases from V and 4 bases from J, with 11 bases between. The germline V gene encodes CDR1 SQVTM and CDR2 ANQGSEA. The CDR3 loop reads CSVELAGFYGYTF. Written as DNA, the CDR3 is TGCAGCGTTGAACTGGCAGGGTTCTATGGCTACACCTTC.

J is TRBJ2-1 and V is TRBV5-1; D possibly corresponds to TRBD2 (5 bases). The CDR3 is 11 residues long. CDR1 SGHRS and CDR2 YFSETQ come from the germline V gene. Trimming removed 4 bases from V and 10 bases from J, with 9 bases in between. In DNA, the CDR3 is TGCGCCAGCAGCGACTACCTGGAGCAGTTCTTC. Its translation: CASSDYLEQFF.

In this sample, this clone turned up a few times. The chain has TRBV18 and TRBJ2-5; TRBD1 might be the D (6 bases). This CDR3 region has 15 residues. CDR1 is KGHSH, CDR2 LQKENI, per germline. Trimming shortened V by 5 bases and J by 5 bases, and 18 bases separated the two germline ends. CDR3 coding DNA: TGTGCCAGCTCATCCGAAGGGGGTAGTCGGGAGACCCAGTACTTC. The encoded protein is CASSSEGGSRETQYF. The full variable domain, with the rest looked up from reference TRBV18 and TRBJ2-5, is NAGVMQNPRHLVRRRGQEARLRCSPMKGHSHVYWYRQLPEEGLKFMVYLQKENIIDESGMPKERFSAEFPKEGPSILRIQQVVRGDSAAYFCASSSEGGSRETQYFGPGTRLLVL.

The J gene is TRBJ1-4, the V gene TRBV15; maybe TRBD1 (5 bases). Trimming took 5 bases from V and 5 from J, leaving 9 bases between them. Germline assignment: CDR1 LNHNV and CDR2 YYDKDF (reference sequence). The length of the CDR3 is 13 residues. CDR3: CATSGDVNEKLFF. For the CDR3, the DNA is TGTGCCACCAGCGGGGACGTCAATGAAAAACTGTTTTTT.

This clone was observed a few times. The rearrangement uses TRBV7-3 and TRBJ2-2; the D gene is possibly TRBD2 (6 bases). The V end lost 5 bases, the J end lost 6 bases, and 16 bases lay between the germline ends. Germline CDR1 SGHTA, CDR2 FQGTGA. The CDR3 extends over 15 amino acids. The chain's CDR3 is CASSPTRGDAGELFF. For the CDR3, the DNA is TGTGCCAGCAGCCCGACTAGGGGAGACGCCGGGGAGCTGTTTTTT.